The 21 T cell receptor beta chains given below trace back to one sample, sequenced in a study of T-cell memory formation after mild COVID-19 listed by TCRdb under 2021. Library construction relied on 5' RACE. The sequencer listed for this sample is Illumina NovaSeq 6000. The public reads were reprocessed in TCRdb via fastp at Q25 and MiXCR, keeping in-frame beta chains. Rows matching on CDR3 protein sequence are summarized as one entry with the most common DNA and genes. Present in this sample are around 440,000 distinct CDR3 sequences, around a sixth of which were seen just once. The ten most abundant clones make up about 12% of the sample. The sequenced sample was PBMCs or a T cell subset sorted from them (not recorded which). The receptors here all came from an adult woman who had mild COVID-19 (a few samples of this study predate the infection). The sample titles of this study are shuffled in the database, so cell type and time point are left out; the donor was told from shared clones.

The chain is built from TRBV24-1 and TRBJ2-7; 7 nucleotides agree with TRBD1. CDR1 and CDR2 (germline): KGHDR, SFDVKD. J gave up 3 bases and V 4 bases, and 2 bases lay outside the gene matches. The CDR3 extends over 13 amino acids. The CDR3: CATSDRQGYEQYF. The CDR3 DNA follows: TGTGCCACCAGTGACCGACAGGGCTACGAGCAGTACTTC.

The J gene is TRBJ1-1, the V gene TRBV7-2, with a weak D call TRBD1 (6 bases). CDR1 and CDR2 from the germline V gene are SGHTA and FQGNSA. V was cut by 6 bases and J by 4 bases, with 18 bases left in between. The CDR3 has 15 amino acids. The CDR3 DNA reads TGTGCCAGCAGTCCCAACCAGGGGAAGGCCACTGAAGCTTTCTTT. Its protein product is CASSPNQGKATEAFF.

This clonotype was observed a few times. J is TRBJ2-7 and V is TRBV6-2 or TRBV6-3; 11 bases match TRBD2. The ends lost 5 bases at V and 2 bases at J; junction bases unmatched: 5. CDR1 is MNHEY, CDR2 SVGEGT, per germline. This CDR3 contains 15 residues. The CDR3 region has the DNA TGTGCCAGCAGTACTACTAGCGGGAGAACCTACGAGCAGTACTTC. Protein product: CASSTTSGRTYEQYF.

This clonotype has a count of ten or more. The rearrangement uses TRBV20-1 and TRBJ1-1, with TRBD1 as a possible D gene (5 bases). The CDR3 sequence is 15 residues long. V was cut by 0 bases and J by 5 bases, with 16 bases left in between. Germline V CDR1 and CDR2: DFQATT, SNEGSKA (reference sequence). The CDR3 DNA is TGCAGTGCTAGAGATCCTCTGCAGGGTGGGACTGAAGCTTTCTTT. The encoded protein is CSARDPLQGGTEAFF.

The rearrangement links TRBV24-1 to TRBJ2-1; D unclear. Trimming cost V 6 bases and J 0 bases, with 8 bases left between them. The CDR3 length is 14 residues. Germline V CDR1 and CDR2: KGHDR, SFDVKD. The DNA of the CDR3 is TGTGCCACCAGTCTACCCGGCTCCTACAATGAGCAGTTCTTC. Translation gives CATSLPGSYNEQFF.

This clonotype was counted once. J is TRBJ1-1 and V is TRBV20-1, with D hard to call. V lost 5 bases and J lost 0, with 7 bases in between. Germline V lookup: CDR1 DFQATT, CDR2 SNEGSKA (reference sequence). CDR3 length: 12 amino acids. The CDR3 region has the DNA TGCAGTGCTCCCCAGTTGAACACTGAAGCTTTCTTT. This translates into CSAPQLNTEAFF.

The rearrangement uses TRBV10-3 and TRBJ2-7; D remains unclear. V lost 0 bases, J lost 7 bases, and 16 bases lay in between. CDR3 size: 15 residues. Looked up from germline, CDR1 is ENHRY and CDR2 is SYGVKD. The CDR3 loop reads CAISESNILFNEQYF. CDR3 coding DNA: TGTGCCATCAGTGAGTCGAATATTTTATTTAATGAGCAGTACTTC.

V gene TRBV7-2 combines with J gene TRBJ2-2; TRBD1 might be the D (5 bases). Between the trimmed V and J ends, which lost 6 bases and 6 bases, there was a span of 17 bases. Per the germline V gene, CDR1 is SGHTA and CDR2 is FQGNSA. The CDR3 consists of 15 residues. The DNA for the CDR3 is TGTGCCAGCAGTCGAGACAGCTCTTGGTCCGGGGAGCTGTTTTTT. This sequence encodes CASSRDSSWSGELFF.

This chain connects TRBV7-8 to TRBJ2-7, with D perhaps TRBD2 (7 bases). The V and J ends lost 8 bases and 2 bases respectively, with 19 bases between them. Germline V gene sequence: CDR1 SGHVS, CDR2 FQNEAQ. The CDR3 loop spans 15 amino acids. For the CDR3, the DNA is TGTGCCAGCTTCAAGGGGGGGGAATGGACCTACGAGCAGTACTTC. Its protein product is CASFKGGEWTYEQYF.

V is TRBV5-1 and J is TRBJ2-3, with D maybe TRBD1 (6 bases). Trimming removed 7 bases from V and 3 bases from J, with 21 bases in between. CDR1 is SGHRS, CDR2 YFSETQ, per germline. The CDR3 is made up of 16 amino acids. CDR3 in amino acids: CASELTTTGPTDTQYF. CDR3 coding DNA: TGCGCCAGCGAGTTGACCACTACAGGGCCTACAGATACGCAGTATTTT. The full variable domain, its missing parts supplied by reference TRBV5-1 and TRBJ2-3, is KAGVTQTPRYLIKTRGQQVTLSCSPISGHRSVSWYQQTPGQGLQFLFEYFSETQRNKGNFPGRFSGRQFSNSRSEMNVSTLELGDSALYLCASELTTTGPTDTQYFGPGTRLTVL.

The rearrangement joins TRBV5-4 to TRBJ2-3; the match to TRBD2 covers 9 bases. CDR3 length: 17 amino acids. The V gene's germline CDR1 is SGHNT and CDR2 YYREEE (reference sequence). With V trimmed by 5 bases and J by 0 bases, 10 bases remained unmatched. The CDR3 here is CASRFGLAHSSTDTQYF. The CDR3 DNA is TGTGCCAGCAGGTTTGGACTAGCGCACTCTAGCACAGATACGCAGTATTTT.

This clonotype has just a few counts. CDR3 coding DNA: TGTGCCAGCAGCGTAGGGGACAGGGTCAATGAGCAGTTCTTC. Amino acid sequence: CASSVGDRVNEQFF. The chain combines TRBV9 with TRBJ2-1, with 9 bases that match TRBD1. From germline, CDR1 is SGDLS and CDR2 YYNGEE. The CDR3 runs to 14 residues. Germline trimming cut 0 bases from V and 6 bases from J; bases unmatched to any gene: 1.

The V call is TRBV12-3 or TRBV12-4, the J call TRBJ2-7; 7 nucleotides agree with TRBD1. Trimming cost V 4 bases and J 2 bases; bases outside gene matches: 2. The CDR3 length is 13 residues. CDR3: CASSYRGAYEQYF. The CDR3 nucleotides read TGTGCCAGCAGTTACAGGGGTGCCTACGAGCAGTACTTC.

This chain connects TRBV11-3 to TRBJ1-4; D unclear. Germline V CDR1 and CDR2: SGHNT, YENEEA. There are 16 residues in the CDR3. The V end lost 5 bases, the J end lost 0 bases, and 13 bases lay between the germline ends. This CDR3 is CASSLGLRATNEKLFF. As DNA, the CDR3 is TGTGCCAGCAGCCTCGGACTGCGTGCAACTAATGAAAAACTGTTTTTT.

The genes are TRBV20-1 and TRBJ2-1; 11 bases are a match to TRBD2. The ends lost 6 bases at V and 3 bases at J; junction bases unmatched: 7. The CDR3 runs 15 residues. CDR1 and CDR2 (germline): DFQATT, SNEGSKA (reference sequence). For the CDR3, the DNA is TGCAGTGCCGGATTACTAGCGGGAGTCTACAATGAGCAGTTCTTC. Amino acid sequence: CSAGLLAGVYNEQFF.

J is TRBJ2-2 and V is TRBV12-3 or TRBV12-4; D is perhaps TRBD1 or TRBD2 (5 bases each). The CDR3 contains 16 residues. Trimming removed 3 bases at V and 5 bases at J, with 16 bases between. This CDR3 is CASSFEGSGKTGELFF. The DNA for the CDR3 is TGTGCCAGCAGTTTCGAGGGGTCAGGAAAAACCGGGGAGCTGTTTTTT.

There are a few counts of this clonotype. The gene calls are TRBV5-1 and TRBJ2-5; D unclear. This CDR3 region has 14 residues. CDR1 and CDR2 from the germline V gene are SGHRS and YFSETQ. With 2 bases removed from V and 1 base from J, the gap between germline ends came to 9 bases. CDR3 sequence reads: CASSFGRTQETQYF. In DNA, the CDR3 is TGCGCCAGCAGCTTCGGGCGGACCCAAGAGACCCAGTACTTC. The entire variable domain, with the rest obtained from reference TRBV5-1 and TRBJ2-5, is as follows: KAGVTQTPRYLIKTRGQQVTLSCSPISGHRSVSWYQQTPGQGLQFLFEYFSETQRNKGNFPGRFSGRQFSNSRSEMNVSTLELGDSALYLCASSFGRTQETQYFGPGTRLLVL.

This clonotype showed up just a few times. V usage is TRBV12-3 or TRBV12-4 and J usage is TRBJ2-7, with D unclear. V lost 1 base and J lost 6, with 13 bases in between. This CDR3 spans 14 amino acids. For the CDR3, the DNA is TGTGCCAGCAGTTTAGGGCAGGCCGTCCGCGAGCAGTACTTC. This encodes CASSLGQAVREQYF.

This chain connects TRBV7-3 to TRBJ1-1; D ambiguous. The CDR3 covers 12 residues. CDR1 is SGHTA, CDR2 FQGTGA, per germline. V lost 2 bases and J lost 13, with 14 bases in between. CDR3 region: CASSLVGQSVFF. The CDR3 nucleotides are TGTGCCAGCAGCTTAGTAGGGCAGTCCGTTTTCTTT.

Comment on this clonotype: Relative to the germline gene, one junction end is altered; a read error may explain this. The rearrangement uses TRBV24-1 and TRBJ2-1; 7 nucleotides agree with TRBD2. This CDR3 region has 14 residues. Germline V CDR1 and CDR2: KGHDR, SFDVKD. The CDR3 protein is CATSLAAGNNEQSF. CDR3 nucleotide sequence: TGTGCCACCAGCCTAGCAGCGGGGAACAATGAGCAGTCCTTC.

V is TRBV6-6 and J is TRBJ2-3; 9 bases agree with TRBD2. This CDR3 is 15 amino acids long. Trimming cost V 2 bases and J 4 bases; bases outside gene matches: 4. The germline V gene encodes CDR1 MNHNY and CDR2 SVGAGI (reference sequence). CDR3 in DNA: TGTGCCAGCAGTTACCTTGGACTAGCGCCAGATACGCAGTATTTT. The encoded protein is CASSYLGLAPDTQYF.